Listed below are T cell receptor beta chains from one sample, sequenced in a study of T cell responses to AZD1222 COVID-19 vaccine. Sequencing used immunoSEQ multiplex PCR; TCRdb keeps in-frame clones, though not all of them. In the table there are roughly 150,000 clones, 80% to 95% of which are singletons. The sample consisted of peripheral blood, taken on day 0 of AZD1222 vaccination. These TCRs come from an adult in good health. Both conserved end residues are part of each CDR3. D genes are given only for firm matches. Size tells how often a clone was seen (once, few, many) or the class of an expanded clone, and some rows leave it out.

clone size	D gene	V gene	J gene	CDR3 DNA	CDR3 protein
-	-	TRBV7-9	TRBJ1-2	TGTGCCAGCAGCTTAGGTTCGGCTCCTAACTATGGCTACACCTTC	CASSLGSAPNYGYTF
-	-	TRBV5-5	TRBJ2-2	TGTGCCAGCAGCAGCGGGACAGTGGGGAACACCGGGGAGCTGTTTTTT	CASSSGTVGNTGELFF
-	-	TRBV30	TRBJ1-2	TGTGCCTCTCAGGGAGGATTAGTGCTAGGCTATGGCTACACCTTC	CASQGGLVLGYGYTF
few	TRBD1	TRBV19	TRBJ1-1	TGTGCCAGTAGTATCAGGGGGGCAGCTTTCTTT	CASSIRGAAFF
-	TRBD2	TRBV10-3	TRBJ2-7	TGTGCCATCAGCTTCAGCGGGGGGGACGAGCAGTACTTC	CAISFSGGDEQYF
-	TRBD1	TRBV2	TRBJ1-4	TGTGCCAGCAGATCCCCAACAGGGGGGACTAATGAAAAACTGTTTTTT	CASRSPTGGTNEKLFF
-	-	TRBV25-1	TRBJ1-5	TGTGCCACCTCCTCATCAGCTTATAGCAATCAGCCCCAGCATTTT	CATSSSAYSNQPQHF
-	TRBD2	TRBV7-2	TRBJ2-1	TGTGCCAGCAGATCACGAGCGGGAGGGCTAGAGCAGTTCTTC	CASRSRAGGLEQFF
-	-	TRBV4-1	TRBJ1-2	TGCGCCAGCAGCCAAGTACACAGGGAGGAAGGAGGCTACACCTTC	CASSQVHREEGGYTF
-	TRBD1	TRBV9	TRBJ2-3	TGTGCCAGCAGCGTTCGACAGGGGCAAGCTAGCACAGATACGCAGTATTTT	CASSVRQGQASTDTQYF
-	-	TRBV6-1	TRBJ1-2	TGTGCCAGCAGTGAACCTCCGGGGGCGTATGGCTACACCTTC	CASSEPPGAYGYTF
-	-	TRBV12-5	TRBJ2-7	TGTGCTAGTGGTCCGAGGGGGGGACAGGGCCTAGCGGGATCTCGGGAGCAGTACTTC	CASGPRGGQGLAGSREQYF
-	-	TRBV7-9	TRBJ2-7	TGTGCCAGCAGCTTACAGGGGCCCTCCTACGAGCAGTACTTC	CASSLQGPSYEQYF
once	TRBD1	TRBV5-6	TRBJ1-2	TGTGCCAGCAGCATCGGACAGGACCCGTCTAACTATGGCTACACCTTC	CASSIGQDPSNYGYTF
few	-	TRBV5-1	TRBJ1-4	TGCGCCAGCAGCCCGACATATACTAATAATGAAAAACTGTTTTTT	CASSPTYTNNEKLFF
-	-	TRBV2	TRBJ2-7	TGTGCCAGCAATCTTCGGGGGAGACCTAGCTACGAGCAGTACTTC	CASNLRGRPSYEQYF
-	-	TRBV29-1	TRBJ1-1	TGCAGCGTTGTCCCACAGGCGAGGAACACTGAAGCTTTCTTT	CSVVPQARNTEAFF
-	-	TRBV6-6	TRBJ2-5	TGTGCCAGCAGTTACTTAGGACAGCAAGAGACCCAGTACTTC	CASSYLGQQETQYF
-	TRBD1	TRBV9	TRBJ1-1	TGTGCCAGCAGCAGTTGGACAGGGAGGAACACTGAAGCTTTCTTT	CASSSWTGRNTEAFF
-	-	TRBV7-9	TRBJ2-6	TGTGCCAGCAGCTTAGGAGACCCTGGGGCCAACGTCCTGACTTTC	CASSLGDPGANVLTF
-	-	TRBV19	TRBJ2-7	TGTGCCAGTAGTATCCGACAGGCCTCCCGAGACGAGCAGTACTTC	CASSIRQASRDEQYF
-	TRBD2	TRBV7-3	TRBJ2-1	TGTGCCAGCAGCTTAAGCCTAGCGGGGGCAGAGCAGTTCTTC	CASSLSLAGAEQFF
-	TRBD1	TRBV6-5	TRBJ2-7	TGTGCCAGCAGTTACCGGGACAGGGGATACGAGCAGTACTTC	CASSYRDRGYEQYF
-	TRBD1	TRBV10-3	TRBJ2-7	TGTGCCATTGGGACAGGAGACTACGAGCAGTACTTC	CAIGTGDYEQYF
-	-	TRBV19	TRBJ2-6	TGTGCCAGTAGTAAGCAGACACAAAGTCGGGCCAACGTCCTGACTTTC	CASSKQTQSRANVLTF
-	-	TRBV11-2	TRBJ1-2	TGTGCCAGCAGCTCATGGGAGGGAAACTATGGCTACACCTTC	CASSSWEGNYGYTF
-	-	TRBV3-1/TRBV3-2	TRBJ1-1	TGTGCCAGCAGCCAAGGAAGAACCACTGAAGCTTTCTTT	CASSQGRTTEAFF
once	-	TRBV7-2	TRBJ2-7	TGTGCCAGCAGCCCCCGCGGGGTTGGGTACGAGCAGTACTTC	CASSPRGVGYEQYF
-	-	TRBV2	TRBJ2-7	TGTGCCAGCAGTGAATTGGAAGGTTTTTGGATGGCCTACGAGCAGTACTTC	CASSELEGFWMAYEQYF
-	-	TRBV5-5	TRBJ2-3	TGTGCCAGCAGCTTGTATGGGGCAGGGGATACGCAGTATTTT	CASSLYGAGDTQYF
-	TRBD1	TRBV13	TRBJ2-7	TGTGCCAGCAGCCCCAGGACAGGGTCCTACGAGCAGTACTTC	CASSPRTGSYEQYF
-	TRBD2	TRBV11-3	TRBJ2-7	TGTGCCAGCAGCTTTAGCGGGAGCGAGCAGTACTTC	CASSFSGSEQYF
-	-	TRBV12-3/TRBV12-4	TRBJ1-2	TGTGCCAGCAGTTTAGGGGGGTTTGTAGGCTACACCTTC	CASSLGGFVGYTF
-	-	TRBV5-1	TRBJ1-1	TGCGCCAGCAGCTTGGAACACTCATTGAACACTGAAGCTTTCTTT	CASSLEHSLNTEAFF
-	-	TRBV10-3	TRBJ2-1	TGTGCCATCAGTGTGACCAGGAGGGTTAGCTCCTACAATGAGCAGTTCTTC	CAISVTRRVSSYNEQFF
-	-	TRBV10-1	TRBJ1-1	TGCGCCAGCAGTGAGTCGGTGGTCTCTGAAGCTTTCTTT	CASSESVVSEAFF
-	-	TRBV5-8	TRBJ2-7	TGTGCCAGCAGCCACCACGGCTCTAGGTCTAACGAGCAGTACTTC	CASSHHGSRSNEQYF
once	-	TRBV15	TRBJ2-1	TGTGCCACCAGCTCGCCACGACTAACTCTAGAAGAGCAGTTCTTC	CATSSPRLTLEEQFF
-	TRBD1	TRBV18	TRBJ2-2	TGTGCCAGCTCACCCTCGGGACAGAGGACCGGGGAGCTGTTTTTT	CASSPSGQRTGELFF
once	-	TRBV9	TRBJ2-3	TGTGCCAGCAGCGTAGGGTACGGGCGGGACCCCACAGATACGCAGTATTTT	CASSVGYGRDPTDTQYF
-	-	TRBV6-5	TRBJ1-1	TGTGCCAGCAGTACGACAGGGAACACTGAAGCTTTCTTT	CASSTTGNTEAFF
-	-	TRBV4-1	TRBJ1-6	TGCGCCAGCAGCCCCCGTTTTTATGGGAATTCACCCCTCCACTTT	CASSPRFYGNSPLHF